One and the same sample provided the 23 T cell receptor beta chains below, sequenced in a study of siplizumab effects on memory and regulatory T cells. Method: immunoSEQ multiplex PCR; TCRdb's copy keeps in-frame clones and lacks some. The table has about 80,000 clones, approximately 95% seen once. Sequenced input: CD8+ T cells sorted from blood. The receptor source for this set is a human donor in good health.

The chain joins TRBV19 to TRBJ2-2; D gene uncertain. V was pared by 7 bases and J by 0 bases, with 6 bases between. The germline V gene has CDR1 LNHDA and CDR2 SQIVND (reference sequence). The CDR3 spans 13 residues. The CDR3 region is CASTTTNTGELFF. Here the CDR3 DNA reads TGTGCCAGTACCACTACGAACACCGGGGAGCTGTTTTTT.

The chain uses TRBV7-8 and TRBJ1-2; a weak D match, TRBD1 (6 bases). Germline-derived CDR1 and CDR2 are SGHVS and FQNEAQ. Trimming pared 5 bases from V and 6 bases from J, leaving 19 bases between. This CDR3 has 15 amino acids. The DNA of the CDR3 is TGTGCCAGCAGCATACGCTTAGGGGGGCCAGATGGCTACACCTTC. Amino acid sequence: CASSIRLGGPDGYTF.

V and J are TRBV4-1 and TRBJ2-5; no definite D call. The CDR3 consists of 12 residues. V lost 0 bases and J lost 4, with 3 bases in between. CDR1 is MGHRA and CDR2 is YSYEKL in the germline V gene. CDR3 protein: CASSQEGETQYF. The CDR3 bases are TGCGCCAGCAGCCAAGAGGGAGAGACCCAGTACTTC.

CDR3 sequence: CASSSGVRETQYF. As DNA, the CDR3 is TGTGCCAGCAGCTCAGGAGTGCGAGAGACCCAGTACTTC. The J gene is TRBJ2-5, the V gene TRBV7-3; D is uncertain. The CDR3 sequence is 13 residues long. V dropped 4 bases and J dropped 4 bases, with 10 bases sitting between them. The V gene's germline CDR1 is SGHTA and CDR2 FQGTGA.

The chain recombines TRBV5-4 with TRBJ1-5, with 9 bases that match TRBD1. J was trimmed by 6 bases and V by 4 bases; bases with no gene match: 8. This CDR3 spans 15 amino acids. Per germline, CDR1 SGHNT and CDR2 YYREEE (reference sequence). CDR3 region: CASSAGQGLGQPQHF. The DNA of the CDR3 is TGTGCCAGCAGCGCCGGACAGGGGTTAGGTCAGCCCCAGCATTTT.

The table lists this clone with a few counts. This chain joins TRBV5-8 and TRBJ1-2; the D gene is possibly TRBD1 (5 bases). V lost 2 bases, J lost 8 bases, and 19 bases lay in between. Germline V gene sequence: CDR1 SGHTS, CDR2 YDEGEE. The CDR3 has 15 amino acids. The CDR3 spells CASSFTSGARGGYTF. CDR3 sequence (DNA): TGTGCCAGCAGCTTTACGTCCGGGGCGCGTGGAGGCTACACCTTC.

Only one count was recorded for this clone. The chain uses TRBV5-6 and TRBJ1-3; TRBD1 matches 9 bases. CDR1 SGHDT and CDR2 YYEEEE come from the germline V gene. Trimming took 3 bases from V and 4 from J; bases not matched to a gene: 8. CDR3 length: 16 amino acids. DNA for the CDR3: TGTGCCAGCAGCTCACCGGGACAGGGCGCCGGAAACACCATATATTTT. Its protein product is CASSSPGQGAGNTIYF.

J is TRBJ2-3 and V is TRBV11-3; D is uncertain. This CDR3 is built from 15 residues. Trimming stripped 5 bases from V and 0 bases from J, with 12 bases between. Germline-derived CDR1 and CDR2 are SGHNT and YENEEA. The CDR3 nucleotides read TGTGCCAGCAGCCTCTCTACAACTAGCACAGATACGCAGTATTTT. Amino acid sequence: CASSLSTTSTDTQYF.

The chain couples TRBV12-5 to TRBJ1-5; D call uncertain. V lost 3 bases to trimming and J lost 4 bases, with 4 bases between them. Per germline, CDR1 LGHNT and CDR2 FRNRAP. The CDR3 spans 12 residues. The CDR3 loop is CASGFQNQPQHF. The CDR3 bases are TGTGCTAGTGGTTTTCAGAATCAGCCCCAGCATTTT.

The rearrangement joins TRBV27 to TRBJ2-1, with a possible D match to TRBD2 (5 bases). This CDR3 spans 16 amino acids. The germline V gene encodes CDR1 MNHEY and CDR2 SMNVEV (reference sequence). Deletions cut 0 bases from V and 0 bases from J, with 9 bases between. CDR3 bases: TGTGCCAGCAGTTTATCGACGGGGAGCTCCTACAATGAGCAGTTCTTC. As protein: CASSLSTGSSYNEQFF.

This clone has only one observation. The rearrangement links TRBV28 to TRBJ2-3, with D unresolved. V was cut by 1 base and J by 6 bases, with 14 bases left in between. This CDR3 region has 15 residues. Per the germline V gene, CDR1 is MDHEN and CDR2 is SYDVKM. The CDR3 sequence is CASSLLLRPRDTQYF. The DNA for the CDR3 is TGTGCCAGCAGTTTATTACTCAGACCCAGGGATACGCAGTATTTT.

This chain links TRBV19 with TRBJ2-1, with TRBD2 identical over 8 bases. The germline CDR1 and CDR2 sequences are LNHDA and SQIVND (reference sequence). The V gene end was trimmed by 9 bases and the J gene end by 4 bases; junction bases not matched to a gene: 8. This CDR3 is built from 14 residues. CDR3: CASTWASGYNEQFF. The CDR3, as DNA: TGTGCCAGCACGTGGGCTAGCGGGTACAATGAGCAGTTCTTC. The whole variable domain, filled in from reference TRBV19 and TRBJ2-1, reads DGGITQSPKYLFRKEGQNVTLSCEQNLNHDAMYWYRQDPGQGLRLIYYSQIVNDFQKGDIAEGYSVSREKKESFPLTVTSAQKNPTAFYLCASTWASGYNEQFFGPGTRLTVL.

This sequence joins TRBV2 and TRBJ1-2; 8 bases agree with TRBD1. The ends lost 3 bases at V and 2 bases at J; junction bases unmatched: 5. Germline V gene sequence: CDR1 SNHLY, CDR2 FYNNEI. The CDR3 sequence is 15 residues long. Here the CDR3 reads CASSDQTGENYGYTF. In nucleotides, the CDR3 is TGTGCCAGCAGTGACCAGACAGGGGAGAACTATGGCTACACCTTC.

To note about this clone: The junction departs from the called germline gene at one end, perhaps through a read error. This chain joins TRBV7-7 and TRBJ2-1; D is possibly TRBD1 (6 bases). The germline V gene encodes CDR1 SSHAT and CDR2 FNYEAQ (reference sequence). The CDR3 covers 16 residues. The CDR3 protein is CASSSQGPGPYNEQFF. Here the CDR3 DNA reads TGTGCTAGCAGCTCACAGGGACCTGGGCCCTACAATGAGCAGTTCTTC.

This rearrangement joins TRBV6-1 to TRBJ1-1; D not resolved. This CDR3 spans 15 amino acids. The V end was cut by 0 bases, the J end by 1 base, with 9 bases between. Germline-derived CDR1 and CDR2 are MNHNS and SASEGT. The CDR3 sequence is CASSEAHMTNTEAFF. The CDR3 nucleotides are TGTGCCAGCAGTGAAGCACACATGACGAACACTGAAGCTTTCTTT.

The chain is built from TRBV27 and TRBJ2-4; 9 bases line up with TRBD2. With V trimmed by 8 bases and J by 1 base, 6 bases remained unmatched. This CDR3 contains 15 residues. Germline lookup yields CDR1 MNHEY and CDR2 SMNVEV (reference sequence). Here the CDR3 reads CASQRGAGAKNIQYF. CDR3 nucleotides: TGTGCCAGCCAGCGGGGGGCGGGGGCCAAAAACATTCAGTACTTC.

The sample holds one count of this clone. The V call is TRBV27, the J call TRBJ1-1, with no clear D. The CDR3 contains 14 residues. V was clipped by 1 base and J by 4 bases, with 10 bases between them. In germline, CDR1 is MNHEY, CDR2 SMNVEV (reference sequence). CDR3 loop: CASSLYGLSTEAFF. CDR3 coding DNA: TGTGCCAGCAGTTTATATGGGCTTAGCACTGAAGCTTTCTTT.

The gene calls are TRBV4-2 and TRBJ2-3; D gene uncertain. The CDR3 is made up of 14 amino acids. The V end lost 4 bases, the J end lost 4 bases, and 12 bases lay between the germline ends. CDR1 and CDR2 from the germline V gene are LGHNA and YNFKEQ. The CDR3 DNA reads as TGTGCCAGCAGCCCTGGCAGAGTGGCAGATACGCAGTATTTT. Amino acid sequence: CASSPGRVADTQYF.

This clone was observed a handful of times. The CDR3 loop is CASSITAGDYEQYF. As DNA, the CDR3 is TGTGCCAGCAGTATAACAGCGGGAGACTACGAGCAGTACTTC. The V and J genes are TRBV2 and TRBJ2-7; the match to TRBD2 covers 8 bases. Germline loops: CDR1 SNHLY, CDR2 FYNNEI. With V trimmed by 5 bases and J by 3 bases, 6 bases remained unmatched. CDR3 length: 14 amino acids.

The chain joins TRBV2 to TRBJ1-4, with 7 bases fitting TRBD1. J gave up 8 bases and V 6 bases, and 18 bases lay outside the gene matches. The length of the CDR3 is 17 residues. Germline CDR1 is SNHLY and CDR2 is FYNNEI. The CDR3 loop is CASRSALQGRGMEKLFF. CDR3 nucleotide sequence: TGTGCCAGCAGGTCTGCCCTACAGGGGAGAGGGATGGAAAAACTGTTTTTT. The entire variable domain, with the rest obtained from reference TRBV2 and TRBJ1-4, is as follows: EPEVTQTPSHQVTQMGQEVILRCVPISNHLYFYWYRQILGQKVEFLVSFYNNEISEKSEIFDDQFSVERPDGSNFTLKIRSTKLEDSAMYFCASRSALQGRGMEKLFFGSGTQLSVL.

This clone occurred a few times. The CDR3 DNA reads as TGTGCCAGCTCACAAGGACGGCGCTTTTGGGAGACCCAGTACTTC. This codes for CASSQGRRFWETQYF. The rearrangement uses TRBV18 and TRBJ2-5; D call uncertain. V lost 4 bases to trimming and J lost 5 bases, with 17 bases between them. CDR3 size: 15 residues. CDR1 and CDR2 (germline): KGHSH, LQKENI.

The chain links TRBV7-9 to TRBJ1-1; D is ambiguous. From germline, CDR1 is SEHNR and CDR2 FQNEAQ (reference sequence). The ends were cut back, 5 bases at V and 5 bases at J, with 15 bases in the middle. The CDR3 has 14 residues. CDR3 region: CASSGGPRGTEAFF. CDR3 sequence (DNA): TGTGCCAGCAGCGGTGGGCCCCGAGGAACTGAAGCTTTCTTT.

Here the CDR3 DNA reads TGTGCCAGCAATTCTCAGGTAGACAATGAGCAGTTCTTC. Translation gives CASNSQVDNEQFF. The V call is TRBV2, the J call TRBJ2-1, with D unresolved. The ends were cut back, 7 bases at V and 5 bases at J, with 12 bases in the middle. The CDR3 is made up of 13 amino acids. Germline values: CDR1 SNHLY, CDR2 FYNNEI.